This TCR beta chain was identified during a study of T cell repertoires in cytomegalovirus infection. V was trimmed by 3 bases and J by 0 bases, leaving 6 bases between them. The CDR3 is made up of 14 amino acids. Germline CDR1 SNHLY, CDR2 FYNNEI. TCRdb itself ran the reads through MiXCR, one entry per CDR3 protein. The sample gives 250,000 or so distinct CDR3 sequences, approximately 9% of which show up once; about 15% is in the top ten. This clonotype was seen at least ten times. The chain links TRBV2 to TRBJ1-5; D call uncertain. This clonotype originated in a human donor in good health (CMV status not recorded). Some clones in this sample may be carry-over from other donors' samples. Sequenced sample: PBMCs. CDR3 bases: TGTGCCAGCAGTGACAGGACTAGCAATCAGCCCCAGCATTTT. Its translation is CASSDRTSNQPQHF.